This T cell receptor (beta chain) was identified in a study of cytomegalovirus exposure and HLA in healthy donors. As for the study in general: A preliminary data release comprised approximately 85 million unique TCRs obtained from HLA-typed donors.

The PCR was carried out with 60 Vbeta primers and 13 Jbeta primers. Produced via immunoSEQ multiplex PCR; TCRdb's table is partial and in-frame only. The sample holds fewer than 110,000 clones, roughly 66% seen once. Study-level findings and limits: TCR beta V- and J-gene trimming was later associated with a missense DCLRE1C variant. A reported reduction in N-insertions relative to the approximately 690-donor mean was seen in an Asian-associated ancestry cluster in a later analysis. Later on, an analysis found that several of the most significant clusters appeared to be linked to common viral pathogens, which included parvovirus B19.

As regards this clone: Its antigen is unknown. Other nucleotide sequences from this sample produce the same CDR3.

V shed 4 bases and J 2 bases; nucleotides not matched to a gene: 3. The length of the CDR3 is 15 residues. The germline CDR1 and CDR2 sequences are SGHRS and YFSETQ. This receptor was obtained from a woman aged 45 to 65 in good health and CMV-seronegative. The J gene is TRBJ2-5, the V gene TRBV5-1, with 12 bases that match TRBD2. Sequencing input: PBMCs. CDR3 amino acids: CASSRTSGVQETQYF. CDR3 nucleotides: TGCGCCAGCAGCCGGACTAGCGGGGTTCAAGAGACCCAGTACTTC.